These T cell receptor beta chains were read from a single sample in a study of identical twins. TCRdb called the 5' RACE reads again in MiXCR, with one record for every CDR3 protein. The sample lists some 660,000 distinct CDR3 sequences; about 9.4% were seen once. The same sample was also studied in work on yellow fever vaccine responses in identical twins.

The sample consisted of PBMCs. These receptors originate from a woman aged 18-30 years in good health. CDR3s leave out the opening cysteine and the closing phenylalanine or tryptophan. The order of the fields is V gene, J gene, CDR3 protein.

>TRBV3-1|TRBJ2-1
ASSQGPVAEQF
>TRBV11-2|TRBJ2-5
ASSGDRVETQY
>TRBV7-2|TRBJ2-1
ASSLDPRTYYNEQF
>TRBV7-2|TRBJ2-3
ASSSGGGRQDTQY
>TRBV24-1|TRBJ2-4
ATSDPGGTKNIQY
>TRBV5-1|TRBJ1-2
ASSQRTGGYGYT
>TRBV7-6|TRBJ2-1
ASSLAVRVEQF
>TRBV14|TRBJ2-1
ASSQVRGSYNEQF
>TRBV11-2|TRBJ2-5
ASSQRAGAPPETQY
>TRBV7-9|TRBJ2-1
ASSLVLSGYNEQF
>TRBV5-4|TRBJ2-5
ASSPGLAKDQETQY
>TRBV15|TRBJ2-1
ATSSQTTGRNNEQF
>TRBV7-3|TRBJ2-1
ASSEAGSRNEQF
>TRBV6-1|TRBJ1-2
ASSPFFRDSRVHHGYT
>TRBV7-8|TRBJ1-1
ASSLEVGLTSREAF
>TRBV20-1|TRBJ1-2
SASRGSGYGYT
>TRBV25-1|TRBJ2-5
ASSEYGKAGWETQY
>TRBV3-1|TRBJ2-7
ASSQWDSSTYEQY
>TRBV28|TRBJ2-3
ASSFPMGTSRGTDTQY